A single sample gave rise to the 12 T cell receptor beta chains below, sequenced in a study of blood T cell repertoires in COVID-19 (dated by TCRdb to the early 2020s). Library preparation employed the immunoSEQ multiplex PCR assay. TCRdb carries this immuneACCESS record with in-frame sequences only. Its versions omit some clonotypes, under half of them owing to an unresolved V gene in the studies checked, with the rest unexplained. This sample lists around 20,000 clones; 70% to 85% were detected once. 6.1% of the sample belongs to the ten largest clones. The source material was peripheral blood. The receptor source for this set is a human donor in a cohort sampled during active COVID-19.

The chain has TRBV11-3 and TRBJ2-5; 10 positions match TRBD2. CDR3 length equals 16 residues. V was clipped by 3 bases and J by 0 bases; unmatched bases: 4. The V gene's germline CDR1 is SGHNT and CDR2 YENEEA. In nucleotides, the CDR3 is TGTGCCAGCAGCTTGCCTAGCGGGAGTTACCAAGAGACCCAGTACTTC. Encoded protein: CASSLPSGSYQETQYF.

The V call is TRBV5-4, the J call TRBJ1-1, with a possible D match to TRBD1 (5 bases). CDR1 SGHNT and CDR2 YYREEE come from the germline V gene (reference sequence). The CDR3 consists of 15 residues. The V and J ends lost 2 bases and 1 base respectively, with 12 bases between them. Here the CDR3 DNA reads TGTGCCAGCAGCTTCGGGGGAGGGTGGAACACTGAAGCTTTCTTT. Encoded protein: CASSFGGGWNTEAFF.

The chain has TRBV7-8 and TRBJ2-7; TRBD2 matches 7 bases. The CDR3 is 16 amino acids. Per germline, CDR1 SGHVS and CDR2 FQNEAQ. V gave up 1 base and J gave up 0 bases; unmatched junction bases: 6. In DNA, the CDR3 is TGTGCCAGCAGCTTAGGGAGCGGGACGAGCTCCTACGAGCAGTACTTC. Its translation is CASSLGSGTSSYEQYF.

This clone was seen only once. This rearrangement joins TRBV19 to TRBJ1-1; D gene unclear. With 5 bases removed from V and 0 bases from J, the gap between germline ends came to 7 bases. Germline V gene sequence: CDR1 LNHDA, CDR2 SQIVND (reference sequence). This CDR3 spans 13 amino acids. In nucleotides, the CDR3 is TGTGCCAGTAGTCCGACTGTGAACACTGAAGCTTTCTTT. It specifies CASSPTVNTEAFF.

This clone was counted only a few times. The V call is TRBV28, the J call TRBJ1-5; D unresolved. V was pared by 2 bases and J by 7 bases, with 12 bases between. Germline V gives CDR1 MDHEN, CDR2 SYDVKM. This CDR3 is built from 14 residues. The chain's CDR3 is CASSLESLRQPQHF. CDR3 DNA: TGTGCCAGCAGTTTAGAGTCCCTGAGGCAGCCCCAGCATTTT.

J is TRBJ1-5 and V is TRBV12-3 or TRBV12-4, with D possibly TRBD1 on 5 matching bases. V lost 6 bases to trimming and J lost 5 bases, with 11 bases between them. This CDR3 contains 13 residues. In nucleotides, the CDR3 is TGTGCCAGCAGGGAAGCAGGGTATCAGCCCCAGCATTTT. This sequence encodes CASREAGYQPQHF.

J is TRBJ2-3 and V is TRBV4-2; TRBD2 aligns across 8 bases. The CDR3 is made up of 18 amino acids. The V gene end was trimmed by 0 bases and the J gene end by 6 bases; junction bases not matched to a gene: 14. Germline CDR1 reads LGHNA; CDR2 reads YNFKEQ. The CDR3 nucleotides read TGTGCCAGCAGCCAAGATCCCGGTGGGAGCGGGAGAGCGGATACGCAGTATTTT. This codes for CASSQDPGGSGRADTQYF.

This CDR3 is CASSRAGGSYNSPLHF. The CDR3 coding sequence is TGTGCCAGCAGCCGAGCCGGGGGCTCCTATAATTCACCCCTCCACTTT. V and J are TRBV3-1 (or the pseudogene TRBV3-2) and TRBJ1-6; maybe TRBD1 (5 bases). CDR1 and CDR2 from the germline V gene are LGHDT and YNNKEL (reference sequence). The V and J ends lost 4 bases and 0 bases respectively, with 10 bases between them. The CDR3 runs 16 residues.

This rearrangement joins TRBV5-4 to TRBJ1-4; unclear D gene. CDR3 length equals 13 residues. Germline-derived CDR1 and CDR2 are SGHNT and YYREEE (reference sequence). V dropped 4 bases and J dropped 8 bases, with 12 bases sitting between them. The CDR3 DNA is TGTGCCAGCAGCACCCAAAACCGGGAAAAACTGTTTTTT. Protein sequence: CASSTQNREKLFF.

In regard to this clone: The germline gene is not matched at one end of the junction; a read error may be the cause. The rearrangement links TRBV16 to TRBJ2-7; 8 bases are shared with TRBD2. The CDR3 totals 13 residues. CDR1 KGHSY and CDR2 FQNENV come from the germline V gene. This CDR3 is CASSQWLSGTRDF. As DNA, the CDR3 is TGTGCCAGCAGCCAATGGCTTAGCGGGACCAGGGACTTC. The full variable domain, in which reference TRBV16 and TRBJ2-7 provide the parts outside the CDR3, is GEEVAQTPKHLVRGEGQKAKLYCAPIKGHSYVFWYQQVLKNEFKFLISFQNENVFDETGMPKERFSAKCLPNSPCSLEIQATKLEDSAVYFCASSQWLSGTRDFGPGTRLTVT.

This clone is labeled as medium-sized (0.01 to 0.1%). The rearrangement joins TRBV19 to TRBJ2-3; 8 nucleotides align to TRBD1. CDR3 length: 17 residues. J was trimmed by 1 base and V by 3 bases; bases with no gene match: 9. Germline V gene sequence: CDR1 LNHDA, CDR2 SQIVND (reference sequence). CDR3 in DNA: TGTGCCAGTAGTATCGGGACGACAGGGGCGGGCACAGATACGCAGTATTTT. It encodes CASSIGTTGAGTDTQYF.

The V gene is TRBV27, the J gene TRBJ1-2, with 10 bases that match TRBD1. The CDR3 spans 15 residues. The J segment lost 2 bases and the V segment lost 0 bases, leaving 0 bases of the junction unmatched. Germline CDR1 and CDR2: MNHEY and SMNVEV (reference sequence). The CDR3 spells CASSLSGQGNYGYTF. DNA of the CDR3: TGTGCCAGCAGTTTATCGGGACAGGGGAACTATGGCTACACCTTC.